The count of the clone carrying this TCR beta chain is one. Its antigen is still unknown. This CDR3 comprises 17 residues. The germline CDR1 and CDR2 sequences are SGHNT and YENEEA. V lost 4 bases and J lost 4; bases outside the gene matches: 13. These data originate in a study of PD-1 blockade in mismatch repair-deficient tumors. Study results and caveats: Tumor-resident clones, often absent from pretreatment blood, expanded after pembrolizumab and then contracted.

Profiled with immunoSEQ multiplex PCR; TCRdb holds only in-frame clones, not every one. Seen here are about 9,800 clones, approximately 83% observed once, and the top ten hold 22%. Described time point: roughly 10-day in vitro stimulation with candidate neoantigen peptide 2. Every patient had mismatch repair deficiency by PCR or immunohistochemistry. The sequenced sample was cells cultured in vitro, obtained from a patient treated with pembrolizumab. This receptor was obtained from an adult with mismatch repair-deficient cancer. This sequence joins TRBV11-3 and TRBJ2-7; 10 nucleotides align to TRBD2. CDR3 nucleotide sequence: TGTGCCAGCAGCTCCCGCGCGAGCGGGAGGGCCAGATACGAGCAGTACTTC. Its protein product is CASSSRASGRARYEQYF.